This T cell receptor (beta chain) was sequenced in a study of CD8 T cells in Susac syndrome. Random hexamers were used to reverse transcribe the RNA input (0.5 to 1 ug). Amplification of TCR beta CDR3 spanned 54 Vbeta and 13 Jbeta via immunoSEQ multiplex PCR. Via MiXCR, TCRdb re-called the immunoSEQ multiplex PCR reads, giving one row per CDR3 protein. The sample includes 65,000 to 75,000 distinct CDR3 sequences, 95% of them seen just once. Sequencing of TCR beta was performed on blood CD8+ T cells and on blood CD4+ T cells. Controls comprised healthy donors matched for age and sex. TEMRA cells were FACS-enriched and CD8+ and CD4+ T cells negatively isolated. CDR3 length: 14 amino acids. V was shortened by 5 bases and J by 3 bases, with 14 bases between the two germline ends.

J is TRBJ2-7 and V is TRBV23-1; D remains unclear. TRBV23-1 is placed among ORFs of uncertain function. The receptor's source is a human donor in good health. The sample taken for sequencing was CD8+ T cells from PBMCs. The DNA for the CDR3 is TGCGCCAGCAGTTCGTGGCGGAGACTCTACGAGCAGTACTTC. Its translation is CASSSWRRLYEQYF.